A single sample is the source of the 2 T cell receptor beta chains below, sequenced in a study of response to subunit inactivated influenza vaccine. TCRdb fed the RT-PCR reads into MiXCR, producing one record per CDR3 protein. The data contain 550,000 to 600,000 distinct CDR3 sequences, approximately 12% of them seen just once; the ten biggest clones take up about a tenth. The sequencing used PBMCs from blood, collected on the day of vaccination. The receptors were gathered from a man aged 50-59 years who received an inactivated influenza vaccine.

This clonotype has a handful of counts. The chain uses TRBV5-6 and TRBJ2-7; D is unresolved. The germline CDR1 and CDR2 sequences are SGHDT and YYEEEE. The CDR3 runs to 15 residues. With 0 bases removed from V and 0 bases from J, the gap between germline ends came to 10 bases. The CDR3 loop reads CASSLGRVLSYEQYF. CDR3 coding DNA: TGTGCCAGCAGCTTGGGACGGGTGCTCTCCTACGAGCAGTACTTC. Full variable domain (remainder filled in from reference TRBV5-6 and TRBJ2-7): DAGVTQSPTHLIKTRGQQVTLRCSPKSGHDTVSWYQQALGQGPQFIFQYYEEEERQRGNFPDRFSGHQFPNYSSELNVNALLLGDSALYLCASSLGRVLSYEQYFGPGTRLTVT.

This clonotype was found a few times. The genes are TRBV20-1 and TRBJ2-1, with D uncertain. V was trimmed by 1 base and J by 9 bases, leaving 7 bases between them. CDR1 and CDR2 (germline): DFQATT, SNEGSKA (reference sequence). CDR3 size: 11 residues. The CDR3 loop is CSARVFGEQFF. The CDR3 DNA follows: TGCAGTGCTAGAGTTTTCGGTGAGCAGTTCTTC.